This T cell receptor (beta chain) appears in the sequencing data of a study of radiotherapy plus CTLA-4 blockade in lung cancer. Study information: More than 15% of patients responded objectively, and roughly 31% achieved disease control. The study, taken as a whole, reports: Reports identified early blood T cell clone dynamics, with interferon-beta, as the best response predictor. Expansion in blood of tumor-derived TCR clones was seen after radiotherapy plus ipilimumab.

Focal radiation and CTLA-4 blockade (ipilimumab) were tested in chemo-refractory metastatic non-small-cell lung cancer patients. Generated by immunoSEQ multiplex PCR, the TCRdb table keeps only in-frame clones and is missing some. The table has 130,000 or so clones, about 87% seen once. CDR1 and CDR2 (germline): SGHRS, YFSETQ. The ends lost 3 bases at V and 2 bases at J; junction bases unmatched: 7. There are 16 residues in the CDR3. For this clone: Its specificity is not known.

The source was peripheral blood, collected from a patient treated with radiotherapy plus ipilimumab. The J gene is TRBJ2-1, the V gene TRBV5-1; 8 bases map to TRBD2. This receptor was identified in a human donor with non-small cell lung cancer that progressed on radiotherapy plus ipilimumab. CDR3 in amino acids: CASSWELADAYNEQFF. For the CDR3, the DNA is TGCGCCAGCAGCTGGGAACTAGCGGATGCCTACAATGAGCAGTTCTTC.